Listed below are T cell receptor beta chains from one sample, sequenced in a study of control samples from healthy donors and cancer patients. Generated by immunoSEQ multiplex PCR, the TCRdb table keeps only in-frame clones and is missing some. The repertoire includes about 89,000 clones, around 85% of them detected once, and over 2% sits in the top ten. Sequenced material: blood. These receptor sequences come from a middle-aged woman in good health. Both conserved end residues are part of each CDR3. The D gene is left open where the match is weak. A row's size may be missing; if present it is once, few, many or a size class.

D	size	V	J	DNA	CDR3
NA	once	TRBV30	TRBJ2-1	TGTGCTGGGGGATGGGATGAGCAGTTCTTC	CAGGWDEQFF
TRBD1	NA	TRBV30	TRBJ2-3	TGTGCCTGGAGCGGAGGCAGGGGGCTTTCAGATACGCAGTATTTT	CAWSGGRGLSDTQYF
NA	NA	TRBV25-1	TRBJ1-5	TGTGCCAGCAGTGACATGTCAGGAAATCAGCCCCAGCATTTT	CASSDMSGNQPQHF
NA	few	TRBV6-5	TRBJ2-5	TGTGCCAGCAGGGACGGTACCCAAGAGACCCAGTACTTC	CASRDGTQETQYF
NA	NA	TRBV7-9	TRBJ2-7	TGTGCCAGCAGCTTAGCGGGGCCATACTACGAGCAGTACTTC	CASSLAGPYYEQYF
NA	NA	TRBV6-1	TRBJ1-2	TGTGCCAGCAGTGAAGAGGGGCGCTATGGCTACACCTTC	CASSEEGRYGYTF
TRBD1	NA	TRBV2	TRBJ2-3	TGTGCCAGCAGTGTCGGACAGGTCGGAAATACGCAGTATTTT	CASSVGQVGNTQYF
NA	NA	TRBV6-2/TRBV6-3	TRBJ1-5	TGTGCCAGCAGCCAACAGGCGGGAAATCAGCCCCAGCATTTT	CASSQQAGNQPQHF
NA	NA	TRBV3-1/TRBV3-2	TRBJ2-3	TGTGCCAGCAGCCAAGGCCTTTTGGCTAGAACAGATACGCAGTATTTT	CASSQGLLARTDTQYF
NA	NA	TRBV21-1	TRBJ1-6	TGTGCCAGCACCGATCCCCACAGGGGGCGCCGATGTTCACCCCTCCACTTT	CASTDPHRGRRCSPLHF
NA	NA	TRBV4-2	TRBJ1-5	TGTGCCAGCAGCCAGGCGCGGGATCAGCCCCAGCATTTT	CASSQARDQPQHF
TRBD1	few	TRBV4-1	TRBJ1-2	TGCGCCAGCAGCCAGATCCAGGGGGAAAAGGGTGGCTACACCTTC	CASSQIQGEKGGYTF
NA	NA	TRBV7-8	TRBJ1-6	TGTGCCAGCAGCTTAGCTAGTGGACCCCTCCACTTT	CASSLASGPLHF
TRBD1	NA	TRBV7-2	TRBJ1-1	TGTGCCAGCAGCGTGACAGGGCGGGCAGCTTTCTTT	CASSVTGRAAFF
NA	NA	TRBV14	TRBJ2-7	TGTGCCAGCAGCCAAGACGAGAAGGGGGGATCCTACGAGCAGTACTTC	CASSQDEKGGSYEQYF
NA	NA	TRBV6-2/TRBV6-3	TRBJ1-2	TGTGCCAGCAGTTCTTGGGCCTGGGGAGGAGGCTACACCTTC	CASSSWAWGGGYTF
NA	NA	TRBV4-3	TRBJ1-1	TGCGCCAGCAGCCACGGGGTGAGCACTGAAGCTTTCTTT	CASSHGVSTEAFF
NA	NA	TRBV2	TRBJ2-2	TGTGCCAGCAGTGAAACAGTTCAAAACACCGGGGAGCTGTTTTTT	CASSETVQNTGELFF
NA	NA	TRBV21-1	TRBJ1-1	TGTGCCAGCAGCAAAGGACGGGACAGAATGAACACTGAAGCTTTCTTT	CASSKGRDRMNTEAFF
NA	NA	TRBV4-3	TRBJ2-3	TGCGCCAGCAGCCAAGATCTCGTGGGGACGCAGTATTTT	CASSQDLVGTQYF
NA	once	TRBV30	TRBJ1-6	TGTGCCTGGAGTGTCAAACAGGGTATTAGGAATTCACCCCTCCACTTT	CAWSVKQGIRNSPLHF
NA	NA	TRBV6-5	TRBJ1-5	TGTGCCAGCAGAAAGACGGTAGGTCGGAATCAGCCCCAGCATTTT	CASRKTVGRNQPQHF
TRBD1	NA	TRBV28	TRBJ1-5	TGTGCCAGCAGCCCAGCCCTCTTCGACAGGGGAAATCAGCCCCAGCATTTT	CASSPALFDRGNQPQHF
NA	NA	TRBV30	TRBJ1-1	TGTGCGGGCGAGATGAACACTGAAGCTTTCTTT	CAGEMNTEAFF
NA	NA	TRBV7-8	TRBJ1-1	TGTGCCAGCACCCGAGCGGGGGTGGGGACTGAAGCTTTCTTT	CASTRAGVGTEAFF
NA	NA	TRBV27	TRBJ2-3	TGTGCCAGCAGTAGGTCTAGCGAAGATACGCAGTATTTT	CASSRSSEDTQYF
NA	NA	TRBV4-1	TRBJ2-1	TGCGCCAGCAGCCAAGATAGACTAAGGATTGGCGGAGAGCAGTTCTTC	CASSQDRLRIGGEQFF
NA	NA	TRBV7-2	TRBJ2-5	TGTGCCAGCAGCTTAGTATCTGGCCATTCGATTGGGGCCCAGTACTTC	CASSLVSGHSIGAQYF
NA	NA	TRBV7-3	TRBJ2-1	TGTGCCAGCAGCTTAAGTGTTGGCGATTTTGAGCAGTTCTTC	CASSLSVGDFEQFF
TRBD1	once	TRBV3-1/TRBV3-2	TRBJ1-6	TGTGCCAGCAGCCCACGGACAGGGGATAATTCACCCCTCCACTTT	CASSPRTGDNSPLHF
NA	NA	TRBV19	TRBJ1-2	TGTGCCAGTATGCTATCGGGAGGCTATGGCTACACCTTC	CASMLSGGYGYTF
TRBD1	NA	TRBV3-1/TRBV3-2	TRBJ1-3	TGTGCCAGCAGCCCCAGTGCGGGACAGTTCAGTGTAGCCGGAAACACCATATATTTT	CASSPSAGQFSVAGNTIYF
NA	once	TRBV9	TRBJ2-7	TGTGCCAGCAGCGTAGGAGGAGACTACGAGCAGTACTTC	CASSVGGDYEQYF
NA	NA	TRBV14	TRBJ2-7	TGTGCCAGCAGCCAAGGGCTTGCGCAGTACTTC	CASSQGLAQYF
TRBD2	NA	TRBV5-4	TRBJ2-6	TGTGCCAGCAGTCGCTGGGGGGGCTCTGGGGCCAACGTCCTGACTTTC	CASSRWGGSGANVLTF
TRBD1	NA	TRBV7-6	TRBJ1-4	TGTGCCAGCAGCTTCTACGGACAGGGGGGGGGACGGACTAATGAAAAACTGTTTTTT	CASSFYGQGGGRTNEKLFF
NA	NA	TRBV20-1	TRBJ2-7	TGCAGTGCTAGTACAGATTCCTACGAGCAGTACTTC	CSASTDSYEQYF
NA	NA	TRBV5-1	TRBJ1-5	TGCGCCAGCAGCTTGGACAGCCAAGGGCAGCCCCAGCATTTT	CASSLDSQGQPQHF
NA	NA	TRBV11-3	TRBJ2-7	TGTGCCAGCAGCTTAGATCGTCTAGGCAGCTCCTACGAGCAGTACTTC	CASSLDRLGSSYEQYF
NA	NA	TRBV3-1/TRBV3-2	TRBJ1-2	TGTGCCAGCAGCTCCCAGGGTGGCGGCTACACCTTC	CASSSQGGGYTF
TRBD1	once	TRBV6-5	TRBJ2-7	TGTGCCAGCAGGGGACAGGGGGCGCGCGAGCAGTACTTC	CASRGQGAREQYF